Sequencing of this TCR beta chain was carried out in a study of blood T cells in healthy people across ages. Findings and caveats of the study: Age advanced and TCR beta diversity per million T cells fell, roughly linearly.

Alongside a J-beta primer mix, a sample-barcoded 5' primer served in a second PCR lasting about 6 to 12 cycles. MiXCR, run by TCRdb on the 5' RACE reads, gives a single entry per CDR3 protein. The data contain about 1 million distinct CDR3 sequences, around 43% of them singletons. Trimming at V came to 0 bases and at J to 2 bases, leaving 9 bases not matched to a gene. This CDR3 is 19 amino acids long. Looked up from germline, CDR1 is SEHNR and CDR2 is FQNEAQ (reference sequence). Comments on this clonotype: Antigen unknown.

This TCR came from a woman aged 55-75 years in good health. The sequencing sample was made of blood. This chain connects TRBV7-9 to TRBJ2-1, with 11 nucleotides matching TRBD2. The DNA of the CDR3 is TGTGCCAGCAGCTTAGCCCAGCTAGCGGGAGGAAGGGCCTACAATGAGCAGTTCTTC. As protein: CASSLAQLAGGRAYNEQFF.